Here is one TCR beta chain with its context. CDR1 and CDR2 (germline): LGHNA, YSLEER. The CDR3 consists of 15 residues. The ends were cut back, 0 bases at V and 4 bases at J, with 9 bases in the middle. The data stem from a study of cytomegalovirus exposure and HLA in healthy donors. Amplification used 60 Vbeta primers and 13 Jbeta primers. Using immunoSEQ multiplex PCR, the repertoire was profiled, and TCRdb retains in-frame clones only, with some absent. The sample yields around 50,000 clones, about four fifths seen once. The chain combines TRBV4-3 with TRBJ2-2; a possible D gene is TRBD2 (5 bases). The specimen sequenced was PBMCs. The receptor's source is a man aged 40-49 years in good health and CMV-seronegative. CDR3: CASSQEEGSTGELFF. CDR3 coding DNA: TGCGCCAGCAGCCAAGAGGAAGGGAGCACCGGGGAGCTGTTTTTT.